Listed here is a single TCR beta chain. The antigen remains undetermined. These data are taken from a study of cytomegalovirus exposure and HLA in healthy donors. Findings and limits, study-wide: The investigators catalogued 164 TCR beta chains as cytomegalovirus-associated. The tendency of first-cohort TCR clusters to co-occur in the 110 or so validation repertoires emerged from a later analysis. High sensitivity and specificity were reportedly achieved when the classifier diagnosed cytomegalovirus status.

Germline CDR1 is SQVTM and CDR2 is ANQGSEA. Trimming left V 2 bases short and J 1 base short, with 11 bases between. This CDR3 is built from 14 residues. Data came from immunoSEQ multiplex PCR; TCRdb stores just in-frame clones and leaves some out. Among more than 110,000 clones listed, about four fifths were seen once. This receptor was taken from a woman aged 25 to 45 in good health and CMV-seronegative. The rearrangement uses TRBV29-1 and TRBJ2-5; D is perhaps TRBD2 (5 bases). What was sequenced was PBMCs. For the CDR3, the DNA is TGCAGCGTTGAACCCAGCCGGGGCCAAGAGACCCAGTACTTC. Protein: CSVEPSRGQETQYF.